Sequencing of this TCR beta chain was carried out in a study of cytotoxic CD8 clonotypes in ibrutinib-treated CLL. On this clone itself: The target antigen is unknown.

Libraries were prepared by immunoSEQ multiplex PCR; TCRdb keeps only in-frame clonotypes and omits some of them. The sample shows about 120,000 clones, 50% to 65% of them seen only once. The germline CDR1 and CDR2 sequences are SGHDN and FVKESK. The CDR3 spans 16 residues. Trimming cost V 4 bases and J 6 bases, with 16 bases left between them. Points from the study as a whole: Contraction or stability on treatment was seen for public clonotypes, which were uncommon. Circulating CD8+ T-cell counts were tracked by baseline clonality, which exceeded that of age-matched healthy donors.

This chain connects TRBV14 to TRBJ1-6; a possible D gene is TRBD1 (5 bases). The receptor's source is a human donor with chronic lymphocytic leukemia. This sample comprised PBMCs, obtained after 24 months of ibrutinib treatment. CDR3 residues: CASSPRLGPTNSPLHF. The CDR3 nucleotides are TGTGCCAGCAGCCCCCGCTTGGGACCCACTAATTCACCCCTCCACTTT.